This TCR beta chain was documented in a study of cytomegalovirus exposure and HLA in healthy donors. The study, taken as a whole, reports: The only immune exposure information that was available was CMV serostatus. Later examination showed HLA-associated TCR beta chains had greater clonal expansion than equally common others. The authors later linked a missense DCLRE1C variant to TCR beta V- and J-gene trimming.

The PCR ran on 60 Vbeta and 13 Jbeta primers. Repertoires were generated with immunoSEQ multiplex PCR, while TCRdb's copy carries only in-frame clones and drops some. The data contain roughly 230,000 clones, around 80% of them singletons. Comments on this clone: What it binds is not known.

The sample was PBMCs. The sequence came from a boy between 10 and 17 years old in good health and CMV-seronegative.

CDR3 region: CASRPRQDRYGYTF. CDR3 DNA sequence: TGTGCCAGCAGACCCAGACAGGACCGATATGGCTACACCTTC. The chain carries TRBV6-1 and TRBJ1-2; D is possibly TRBD1 (6 bases). CDR1 MNHNS and CDR2 SASEGT come from the germline V gene. The CDR3 covers 14 residues. Trimming shortened V by 6 bases and J by 5 bases, and 16 bases separated the two germline ends.